Detailed here is one T cell receptor (beta chain). What it recognizes is unknown. This record belongs to a study of T cell responses to AZD1222 COVID-19 vaccine. The study, taken as a whole, reports: At baseline, just 5 or 6 AZD1222 recipients tested seropositive. The donors showed a predominance of white British ancestry and of females, with possible underestimation of clonal diversity. Spike-specific TCR breadth and depth grew following two AZD1222 doses. Reportedly, close to half of spike-specific TCRs are directed against unmutated variant regions.

Only in-frame clones appear in the TCRdb table, and some are missing; sequencing was by immunoSEQ multiplex PCR. The sample has over 100,000 clones, more than 85% seen once. The CDR3 is 16 amino acids. Trimming stripped 0 bases from V and 1 base from J, with 9 bases between. CDR1 is MNHEY, CDR2 SVGEGT, per germline. The sequence derives from an adult in good health. This specimen was peripheral blood, taken on day 0 of AZD1222 vaccination. This chain uses TRBV6-2 or TRBV6-3 with TRBJ2-2; no clear D gene. The CDR3 is CASSYSSSGNTGELFF. The CDR3 DNA follows: TGTGCCAGCAGTTACTCGTCTTCAGGGAACACCGGGGAGCTGTTTTTT.